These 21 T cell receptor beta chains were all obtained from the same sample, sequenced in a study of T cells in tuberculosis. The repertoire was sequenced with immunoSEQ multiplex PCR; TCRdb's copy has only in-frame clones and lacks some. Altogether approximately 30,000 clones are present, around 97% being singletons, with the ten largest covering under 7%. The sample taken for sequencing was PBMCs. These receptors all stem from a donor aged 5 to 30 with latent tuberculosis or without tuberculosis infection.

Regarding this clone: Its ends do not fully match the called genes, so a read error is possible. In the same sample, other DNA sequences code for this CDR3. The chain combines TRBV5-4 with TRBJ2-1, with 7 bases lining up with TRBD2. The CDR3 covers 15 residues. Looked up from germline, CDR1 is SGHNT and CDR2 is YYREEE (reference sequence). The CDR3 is CASSLGGGSYNEQFF. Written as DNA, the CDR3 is TGTGCCAGTAGCTTGGGCGGGGGATCCTACAATGAGCAGTTCTTC.

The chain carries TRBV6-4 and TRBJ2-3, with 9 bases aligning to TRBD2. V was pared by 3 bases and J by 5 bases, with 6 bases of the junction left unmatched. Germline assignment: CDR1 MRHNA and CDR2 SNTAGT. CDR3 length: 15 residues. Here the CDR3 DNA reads TGTGCCAGCAGTGATGCCGCGGGGGGGCAAGATACGCAGTATTTT. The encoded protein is CASSDAAGGQDTQYF.

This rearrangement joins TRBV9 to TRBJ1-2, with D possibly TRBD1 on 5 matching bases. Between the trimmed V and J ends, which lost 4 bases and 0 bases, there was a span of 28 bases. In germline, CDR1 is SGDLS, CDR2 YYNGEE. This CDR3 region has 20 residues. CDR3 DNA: TGTGCCAGCAGCTACCCCAGGGAGGCATATTACCCCAGAGCTAACTATGGCTACACCTTC. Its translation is CASSYPREAYYPRANYGYTF.

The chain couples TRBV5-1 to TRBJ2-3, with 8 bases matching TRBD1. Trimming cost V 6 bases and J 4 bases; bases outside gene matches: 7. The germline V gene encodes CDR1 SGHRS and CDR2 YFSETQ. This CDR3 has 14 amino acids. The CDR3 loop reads CASTRTGNADTQYF. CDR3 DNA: TGCGCCAGCACTAGGACAGGGAATGCAGATACGCAGTATTTT.

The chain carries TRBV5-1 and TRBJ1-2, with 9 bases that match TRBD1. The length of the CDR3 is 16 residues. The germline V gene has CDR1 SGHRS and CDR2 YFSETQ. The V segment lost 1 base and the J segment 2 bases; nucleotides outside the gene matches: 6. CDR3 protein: CASSLRTGVENYGYTF. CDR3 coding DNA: TGCGCCAGCAGCTTGAGGACAGGGGTTGAGAACTATGGCTACACCTTC.

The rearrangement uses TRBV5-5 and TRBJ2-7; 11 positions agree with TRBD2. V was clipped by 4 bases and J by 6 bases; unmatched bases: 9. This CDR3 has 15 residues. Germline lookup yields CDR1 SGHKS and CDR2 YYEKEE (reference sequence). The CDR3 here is CASSHSGLAVGEQYF. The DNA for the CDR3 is TGTGCCAGCAGCCACTCGGGACTAGCGGTGGGCGAGCAGTACTTC. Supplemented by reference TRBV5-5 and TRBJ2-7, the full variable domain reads DAGVTQSPTHLIKTRGQQVTLRCSPISGHKSVSWYQQVLGQGPQFIFQYYEKEERGRGNFPDRFSARQFPNYSSELNVNALLLGDSALYLCASSHSGLAVGEQYFGPGTRLTVT.

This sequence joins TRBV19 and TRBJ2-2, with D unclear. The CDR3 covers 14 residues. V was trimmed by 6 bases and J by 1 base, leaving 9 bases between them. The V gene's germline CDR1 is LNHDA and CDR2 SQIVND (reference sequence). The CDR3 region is CASSIFRNTGELFF. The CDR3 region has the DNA TGTGCCAGTAGCATCTTCAGGAACACCGGGGAGCTGTTTTTT.

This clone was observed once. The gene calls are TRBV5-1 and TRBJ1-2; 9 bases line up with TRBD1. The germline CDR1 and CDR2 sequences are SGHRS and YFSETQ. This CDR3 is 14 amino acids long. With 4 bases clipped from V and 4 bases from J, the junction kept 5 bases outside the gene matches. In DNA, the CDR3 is TGCGCCAGCAGCGAGGACAGGGGAGCCTATGGCTACACCTTC. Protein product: CASSEDRGAYGYTF.

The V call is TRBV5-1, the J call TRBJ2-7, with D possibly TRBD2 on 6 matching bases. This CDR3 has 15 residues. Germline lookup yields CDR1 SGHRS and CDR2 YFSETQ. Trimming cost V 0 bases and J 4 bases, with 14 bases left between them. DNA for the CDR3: TGCGCCAGCAGCTTGGGCGGGAACGACTTTTACGAGCAGTACTTC. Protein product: CASSLGGNDFYEQYF.

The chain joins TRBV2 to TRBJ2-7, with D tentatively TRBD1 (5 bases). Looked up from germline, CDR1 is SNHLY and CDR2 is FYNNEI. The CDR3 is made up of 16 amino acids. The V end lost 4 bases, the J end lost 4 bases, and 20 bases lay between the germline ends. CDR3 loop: CASSGSKGEPDYEQYF. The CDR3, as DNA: TGTGCCAGCAGTGGGTCAAAAGGGGAACCTGATTACGAGCAGTACTTC.

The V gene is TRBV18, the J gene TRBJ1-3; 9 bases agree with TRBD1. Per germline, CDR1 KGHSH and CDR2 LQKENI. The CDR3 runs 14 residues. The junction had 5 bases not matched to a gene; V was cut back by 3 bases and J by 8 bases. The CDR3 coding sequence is TGTGCCAGCTCACCCAACAGGGGGCAAGACACCATATATTTT. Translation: CASSPNRGQDTIYF.

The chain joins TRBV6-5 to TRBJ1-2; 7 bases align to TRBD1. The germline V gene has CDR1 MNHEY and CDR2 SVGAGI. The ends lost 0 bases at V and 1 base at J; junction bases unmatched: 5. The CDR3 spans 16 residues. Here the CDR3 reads CASSYSGQRLNYGYTF. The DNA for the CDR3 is TGTGCCAGCAGTTACTCGGGACAGCGCCTTAACTATGGCTACACCTTC.

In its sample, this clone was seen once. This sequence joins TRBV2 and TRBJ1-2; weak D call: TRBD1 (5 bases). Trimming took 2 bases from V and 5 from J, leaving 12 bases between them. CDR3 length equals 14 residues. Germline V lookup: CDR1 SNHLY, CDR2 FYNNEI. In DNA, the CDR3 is TGTGCCAGCAGTGAACACGGGGGTAAATATGGCTACACCTTC. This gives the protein CASSEHGGKYGYTF.

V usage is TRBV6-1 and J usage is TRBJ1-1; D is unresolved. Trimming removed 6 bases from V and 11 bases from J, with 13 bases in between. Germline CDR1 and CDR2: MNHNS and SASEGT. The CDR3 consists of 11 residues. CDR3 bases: TGTGCCAGCAGGGCAGGATCGGCGGCTTTCTTT. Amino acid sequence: CASRAGSAAFF.

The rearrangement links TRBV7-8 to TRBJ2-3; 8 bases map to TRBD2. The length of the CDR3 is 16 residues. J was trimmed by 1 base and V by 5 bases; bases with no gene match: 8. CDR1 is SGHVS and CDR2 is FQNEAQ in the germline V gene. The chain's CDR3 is CASSRSGAHGTDTQYF. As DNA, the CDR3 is TGTGCCAGCAGCCGTAGCGGGGCTCACGGCACAGATACGCAGTATTTT.

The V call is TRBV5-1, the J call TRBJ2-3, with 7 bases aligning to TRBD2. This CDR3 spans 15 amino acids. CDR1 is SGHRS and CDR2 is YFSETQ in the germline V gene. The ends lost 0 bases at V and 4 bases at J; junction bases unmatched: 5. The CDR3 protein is CASSLVGGGSDTQYF. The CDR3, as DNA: TGCGCCAGCAGCTTGGTCGGGGGAGGGTCAGATACGCAGTATTTT.

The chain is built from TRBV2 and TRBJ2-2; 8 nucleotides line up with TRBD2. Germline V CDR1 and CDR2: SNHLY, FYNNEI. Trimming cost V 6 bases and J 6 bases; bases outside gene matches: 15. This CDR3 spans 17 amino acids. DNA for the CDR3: TGTGCCAGCAGGGGAACTAGCGGACCAATGGTGGCCGGGGAGCTGTTTTTT. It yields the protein CASRGTSGPMVAGELFF.

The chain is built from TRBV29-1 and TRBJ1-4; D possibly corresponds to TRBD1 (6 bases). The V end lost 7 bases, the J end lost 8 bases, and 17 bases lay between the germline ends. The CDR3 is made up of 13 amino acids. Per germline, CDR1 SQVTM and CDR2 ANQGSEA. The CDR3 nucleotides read TGCAGCGGGGCCGACAGGATAGGGGAAAAACTGTTTTTT. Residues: CSGADRIGEKLFF.

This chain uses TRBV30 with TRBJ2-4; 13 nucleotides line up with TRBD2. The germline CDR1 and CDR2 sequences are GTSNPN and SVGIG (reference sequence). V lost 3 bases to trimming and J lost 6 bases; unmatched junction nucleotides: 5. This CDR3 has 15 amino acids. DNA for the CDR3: TGTGCCTGGAGGACTAGCGGGGGGTCGTCAAACATTCAGTACTTC. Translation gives CAWRTSGGSSNIQYF.

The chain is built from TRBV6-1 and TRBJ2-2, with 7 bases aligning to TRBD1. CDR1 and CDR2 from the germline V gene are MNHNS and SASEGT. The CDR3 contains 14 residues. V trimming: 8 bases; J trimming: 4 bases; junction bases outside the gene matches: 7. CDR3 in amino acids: CASVDREITGELFF. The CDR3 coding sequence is TGTGCCAGCGTAGACAGGGAAATCACCGGGGAGCTGTTTTTT.

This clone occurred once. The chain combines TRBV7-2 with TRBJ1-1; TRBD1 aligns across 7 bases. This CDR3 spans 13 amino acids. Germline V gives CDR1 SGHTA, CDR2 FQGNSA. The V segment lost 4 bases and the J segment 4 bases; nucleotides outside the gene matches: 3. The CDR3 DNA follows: TGTGCCAGCAGCTCCGACAGGGCCACTGAAGCTTTCTTT. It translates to CASSSDRATEAFF.